The 11 T cell receptor beta chains given below trace back to one sample, sequenced in a study of cytomegalovirus exposure and HLA in healthy donors. The PCR employed 60 Vbeta primers together with 13 Jbeta primers. Repertoires were generated with immunoSEQ multiplex PCR, while TCRdb's copy carries only in-frame clones and drops some. This sample has roughly 100,000 clones, with 13% to 15% found just once. The sequencing sample was made of PBMCs. All receptors come from a female donor in good health and CMV-seronegative.

This clone has only one observation. The V and J genes are TRBV5-4 and TRBJ1-2; D is possibly TRBD1 (5 bases). V gave up 6 bases and J gave up 3 bases, with 12 bases separating them. This CDR3 comprises 13 residues. Per the germline V gene, CDR1 is SGHNT and CDR2 is YYREEE (reference sequence). CDR3 protein: CASTRTPDYGYTF. The CDR3 DNA follows: TGTGCCAGCACCCGGACACCGGACTATGGCTACACCTTC.

V is TRBV30 and J is TRBJ1-2, with 12 bases matching TRBD1. The length of the CDR3 is 16 residues. After removal of 3 bases from V and 7 bases from J, the junction contained 12 bases not matched to a gene. Per the germline V gene, CDR1 is GTSNPN and CDR2 is SVGIG (reference sequence). For the CDR3, the DNA is TGTGCCTGGAGCCTCCAGGGGGGACAGGGGGCGCTTGGCTACACCTTC. This gives the protein CAWSLQGGQGALGYTF.

The chain combines TRBV7-2 with TRBJ2-7; the match to TRBD1 covers 10 bases. V shed 4 bases and J 2 bases; nucleotides not matched to a gene: 8. The CDR3 consists of 16 residues. Germline loops: CDR1 SGHTA, CDR2 FQGNSA. The CDR3 is CASSSTGTGDPYEQYF. The CDR3 DNA reads TGTGCCAGCAGCTCGACCGGGACAGGGGACCCCTACGAGCAGTACTTC.

The rearrangement joins TRBV7-8 to TRBJ2-4; a weak D match, TRBD1 (6 bases). In germline, CDR1 is SGHVS, CDR2 FQNEAQ. The CDR3 length is 16 residues. Trimming removed 4 bases at V and 1 base at J, with 14 bases between. CDR3 in amino acids: CASSSNRVGAKNIQYF. CDR3 in DNA: TGTGCCAGCAGCTCCAACAGGGTGGGGGCCAAAAACATTCAGTACTTC.

Only a few counts were recorded for this clone. This chain links TRBV4-2 with TRBJ2-3; D not resolved. The CDR3 contains 14 residues. Trimming pared 6 bases from V and 5 bases from J, leaving 15 bases between. The germline CDR1 and CDR2 sequences are LGHNA and YNFKEQ. This CDR3 reads CASRQSGVEDTQYF. In DNA form, the CDR3 reads TGTGCCAGCAGGCAGTCCGGAGTCGAAGATACGCAGTATTTT.

A few counts support this clone. The chain recombines TRBV5-6 with TRBJ2-6; D not certain. The germline V gene encodes CDR1 SGHDT and CDR2 YYEEEE. V was trimmed by 4 bases and J by 13 bases, leaving 9 bases between them. The CDR3 is 11 residues long. The CDR3, as DNA: TGTGCCAGCAGCCAGATACAGGTCCTGACTTTC. This sequence encodes CASSQIQVLTF.

The V gene is TRBV6-5, the J gene TRBJ1-2; 7 bases align to TRBD1. Germline values: CDR1 MNHEY, CDR2 SVGAGI. CDR3 length: 12 residues. J gave up 8 bases and V 2 bases, and 2 bases lay outside the gene matches. This CDR3 is CASSYRGRGYTF. In DNA form, the CDR3 reads TGTGCCAGCAGTTACAGGGGGCGGGGCTACACCTTC.

This clone was seen only a few times. The chain uses TRBV4-3 and TRBJ2-7, with 14 bases fitting TRBD2. Germline CDR1 reads LGHNA; CDR2 reads YSLEER. The CDR3 runs 17 residues. Trimming at V came to 3 bases and at J to 7 bases, leaving 11 bases not matched to a gene. This CDR3 reads CASSQRLRTSGGLEQYF. The CDR3 DNA sequence: TGCGCCAGCAGCCAGAGGCTCCGGACTAGCGGGGGGTTAGAGCAGTACTTC.

In this sample, this clone turned up a few times. The chain couples TRBV10-3 to TRBJ2-2, with 9 bases identical to TRBD2. Germline CDR1 is ENHRY and CDR2 is SYGVKD. V was clipped by 11 bases and J by 0 bases; unmatched bases: 4. This CDR3 has 14 residues. The CDR3 sequence is CASAGGANTGELFF. CDR3 nucleotides: TGTGCCTCCGCGGGGGGGGCGAACACCGGGGAGCTGTTTTTT.

The V gene is TRBV6-5, the J gene TRBJ1-6; 8 nucleotides align to TRBD1. After removal of 0 bases from V and 9 bases from J, the junction contained 4 bases not matched to a gene. CDR3 length: 15 residues. Germline CDR1 MNHEY, CDR2 SVGAGI. The chain's CDR3 is CASSYSNQGASPLHF. The CDR3, as DNA: TGTGCCAGCAGTTACTCGAATCAGGGGGCTTCACCCCTCCACTTT.

This clone was picked up a small number of times. J is TRBJ2-5 and V is TRBV4-3, with D hard to call. Germline CDR1 reads LGHNA; CDR2 reads YSLEER. There are 13 residues in the CDR3. Deletions cut 0 bases from V and 4 bases from J, with 6 bases between. The CDR3 spells CASSQDSRETQYF. CDR3 bases: TGCGCCAGCAGCCAAGATAGTAGAGAGACCCAGTACTTC.